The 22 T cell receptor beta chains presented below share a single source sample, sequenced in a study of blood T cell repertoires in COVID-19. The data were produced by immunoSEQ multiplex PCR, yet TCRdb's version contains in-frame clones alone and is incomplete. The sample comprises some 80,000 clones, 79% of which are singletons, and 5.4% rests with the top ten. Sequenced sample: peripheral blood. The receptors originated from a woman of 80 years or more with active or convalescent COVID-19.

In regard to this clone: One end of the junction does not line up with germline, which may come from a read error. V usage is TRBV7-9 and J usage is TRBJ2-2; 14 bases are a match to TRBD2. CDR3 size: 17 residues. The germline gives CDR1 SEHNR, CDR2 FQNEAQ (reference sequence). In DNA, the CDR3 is TGTGCCAGCAGTTTAGGACTAGCGGGAGGAAAAACCGGGGAGCTGTTTTTT. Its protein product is CASSLGLAGGKTGELFF.

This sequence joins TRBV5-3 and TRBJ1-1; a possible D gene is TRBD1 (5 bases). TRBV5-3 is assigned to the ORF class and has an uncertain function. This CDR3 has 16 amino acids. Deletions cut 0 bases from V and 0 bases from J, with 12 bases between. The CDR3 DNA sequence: TGTGCCAGAAGCTTGGCCCCCCAGGGCGTGAACACTGAAGCTTTCTTT. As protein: CARSLAPQGVNTEAFF.

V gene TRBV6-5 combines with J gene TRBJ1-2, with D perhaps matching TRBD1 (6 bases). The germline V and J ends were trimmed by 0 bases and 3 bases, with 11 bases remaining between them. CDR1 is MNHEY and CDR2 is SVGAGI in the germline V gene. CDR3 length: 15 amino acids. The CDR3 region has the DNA TGTGCCAGCAGTTACTCGGGGGCAGGAGACTATGGCTACACCTTC. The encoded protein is CASSYSGAGDYGYTF.

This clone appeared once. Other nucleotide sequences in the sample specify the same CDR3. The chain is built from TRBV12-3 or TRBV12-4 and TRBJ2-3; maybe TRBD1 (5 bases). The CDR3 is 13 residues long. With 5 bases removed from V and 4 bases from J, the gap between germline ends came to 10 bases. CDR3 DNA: TGTGCCAGCAGTATGACAGAGTCAGATACGCAGTATTTT. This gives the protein CASSMTESDTQYF.

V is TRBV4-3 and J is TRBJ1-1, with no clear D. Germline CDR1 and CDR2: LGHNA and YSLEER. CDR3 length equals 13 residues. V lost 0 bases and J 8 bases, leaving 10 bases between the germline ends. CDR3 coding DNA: TGCGCCAGCAGCCAAGATGATGAGGCAGAAGCTTTCTTT. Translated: CASSQDDEAEAFF.

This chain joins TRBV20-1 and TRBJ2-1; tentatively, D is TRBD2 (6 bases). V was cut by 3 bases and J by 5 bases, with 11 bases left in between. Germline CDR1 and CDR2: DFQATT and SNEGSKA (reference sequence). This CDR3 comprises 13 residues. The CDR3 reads CSASLASNNEQFF. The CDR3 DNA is TGCAGTGCTAGTCTAGCGAGTAACAATGAGCAGTTCTTC.

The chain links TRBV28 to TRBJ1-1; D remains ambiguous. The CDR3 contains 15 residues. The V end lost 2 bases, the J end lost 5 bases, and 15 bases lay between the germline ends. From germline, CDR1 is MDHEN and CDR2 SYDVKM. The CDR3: CASSLVGASVTEAFF. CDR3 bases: TGTGCCAGCAGTTTAGTGGGCGCCAGTGTAACTGAAGCTTTCTTT.

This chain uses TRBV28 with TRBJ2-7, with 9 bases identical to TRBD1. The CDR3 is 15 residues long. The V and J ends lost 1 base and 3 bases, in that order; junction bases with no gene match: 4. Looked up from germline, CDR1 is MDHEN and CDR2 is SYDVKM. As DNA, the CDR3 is TGTGCCAGCAGTTTATACGGGACAGGGAACTACGAGCAGTACTTC. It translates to CASSLYGTGNYEQYF.

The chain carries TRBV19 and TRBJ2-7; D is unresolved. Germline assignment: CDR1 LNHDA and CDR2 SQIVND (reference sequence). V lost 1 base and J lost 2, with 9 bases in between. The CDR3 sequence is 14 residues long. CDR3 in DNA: TGTGCCAGTAGTATAGCCAGTACCACCTACGAGCAGTACTTC. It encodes CASSIASTTYEQYF.

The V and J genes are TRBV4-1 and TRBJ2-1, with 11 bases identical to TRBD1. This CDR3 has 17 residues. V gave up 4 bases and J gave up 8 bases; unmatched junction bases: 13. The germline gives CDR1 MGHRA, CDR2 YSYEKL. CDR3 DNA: TGCGCCAGCAGCCCAAGGACACCGGGACAGGGGGTCGATGAGCAGTTCTTC. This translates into CASSPRTPGQGVDEQFF.

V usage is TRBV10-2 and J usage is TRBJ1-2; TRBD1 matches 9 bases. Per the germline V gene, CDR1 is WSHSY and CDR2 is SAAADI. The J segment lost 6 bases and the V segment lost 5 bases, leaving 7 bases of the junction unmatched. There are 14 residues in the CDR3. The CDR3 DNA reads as TGCGCCAGCAGTCGCCGGACAGGGGAGGATGGCTACACCTTC. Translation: CASSRRTGEDGYTF.

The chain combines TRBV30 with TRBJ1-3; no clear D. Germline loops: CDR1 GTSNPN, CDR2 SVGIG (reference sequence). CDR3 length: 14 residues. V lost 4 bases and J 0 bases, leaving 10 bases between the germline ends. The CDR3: CAWNLKSSGNTIYF. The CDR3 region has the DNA TGTGCCTGGAATCTAAAGAGCTCTGGAAACACCATATATTTT.

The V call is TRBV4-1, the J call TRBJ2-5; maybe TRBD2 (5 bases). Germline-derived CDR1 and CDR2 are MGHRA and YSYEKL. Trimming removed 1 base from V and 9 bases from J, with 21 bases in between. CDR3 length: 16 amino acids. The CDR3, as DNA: TGCGCCAGCAGCCAAGGGGTTAGGACTGGAGGCTCGGCCCAGTACTTC. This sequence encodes CASSQGVRTGGSAQYF.

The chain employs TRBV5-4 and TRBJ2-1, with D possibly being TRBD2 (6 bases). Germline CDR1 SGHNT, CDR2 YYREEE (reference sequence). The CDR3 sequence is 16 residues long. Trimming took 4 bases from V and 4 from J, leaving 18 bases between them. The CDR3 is CASSRIPSALYNEQFF. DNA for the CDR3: TGTGCCAGCAGCCGGATTCCTAGCGCCCTTTACAATGAGCAGTTCTTC.

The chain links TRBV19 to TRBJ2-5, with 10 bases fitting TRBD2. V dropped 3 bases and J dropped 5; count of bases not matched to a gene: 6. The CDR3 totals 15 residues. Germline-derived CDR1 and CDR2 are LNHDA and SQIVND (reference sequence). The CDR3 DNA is TGTGCCAGTAGTATGAGGGGGGGACTAGCGGAGACCCAGTACTTC. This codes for CASSMRGGLAETQYF.

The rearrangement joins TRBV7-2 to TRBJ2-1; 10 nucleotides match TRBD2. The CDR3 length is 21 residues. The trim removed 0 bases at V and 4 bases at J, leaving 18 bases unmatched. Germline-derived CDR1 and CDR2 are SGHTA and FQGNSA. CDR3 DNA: TGTGCCAGCAGCTTAGCCCCGAAAACTAGCGGGGCGCGGACGAAGTACAATGAGCAGTTCTTC. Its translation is CASSLAPKTSGARTKYNEQFF.

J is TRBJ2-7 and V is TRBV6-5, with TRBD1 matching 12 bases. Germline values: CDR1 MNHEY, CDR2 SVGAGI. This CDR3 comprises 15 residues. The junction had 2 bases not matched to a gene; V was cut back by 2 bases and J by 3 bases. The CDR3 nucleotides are TGTGCCAGCAGTTACGGGACAGGGGGCGTCTACGAGCAGTACTTC. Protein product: CASSYGTGGVYEQYF.

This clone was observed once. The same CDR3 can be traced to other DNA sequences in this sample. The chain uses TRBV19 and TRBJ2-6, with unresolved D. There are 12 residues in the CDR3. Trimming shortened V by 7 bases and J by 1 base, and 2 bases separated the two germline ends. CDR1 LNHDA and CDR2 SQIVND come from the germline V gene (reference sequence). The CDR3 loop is CASTSGANVLTF. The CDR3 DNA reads TGTGCCAGTACATCTGGGGCCAACGTCCTGACTTTC. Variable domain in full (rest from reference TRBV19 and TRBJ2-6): DGGITQSPKYLFRKEGQNVTLSCEQNLNHDAMYWYRQDPGQGLRLIYYSQIVNDFQKGDIAEGYSVSREKKESFPLTVTSAQKNPTAFYLCASTSGANVLTFGAGSRLTVL.

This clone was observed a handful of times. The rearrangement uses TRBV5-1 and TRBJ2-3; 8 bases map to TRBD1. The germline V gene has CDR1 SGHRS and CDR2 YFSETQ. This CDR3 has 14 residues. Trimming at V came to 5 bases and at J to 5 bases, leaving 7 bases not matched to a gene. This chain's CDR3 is CASRTQGAGDTQYF. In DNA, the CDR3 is TGCGCCAGCAGGACGCAGGGGGCTGGAGATACGCAGTATTTT. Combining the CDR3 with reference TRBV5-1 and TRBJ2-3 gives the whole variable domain KAGVTQTPRYLIKTRGQQVTLSCSPISGHRSVSWYQQTPGQGLQFLFEYFSETQRNKGNFPGRFSGRQFSNSRSEMNVSTLELGDSALYLCASRTQGAGDTQYFGPGTRLTVL.

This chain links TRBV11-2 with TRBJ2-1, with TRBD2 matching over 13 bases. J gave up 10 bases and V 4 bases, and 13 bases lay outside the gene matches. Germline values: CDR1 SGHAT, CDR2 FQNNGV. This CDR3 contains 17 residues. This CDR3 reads CASSSPGLAGPRSEQFF. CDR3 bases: TGTGCCAGCAGCTCGCCGGGACTAGCGGGACCGAGGTCCGAGCAGTTCTTC.

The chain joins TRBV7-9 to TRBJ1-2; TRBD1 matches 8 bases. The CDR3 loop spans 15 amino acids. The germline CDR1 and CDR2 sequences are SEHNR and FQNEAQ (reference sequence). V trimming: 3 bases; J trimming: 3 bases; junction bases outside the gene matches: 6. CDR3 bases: TGTGCCAGCAGCTTCACAGGGGGACGGGACTATGGCTACACCTTC. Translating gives CASSFTGGRDYGYTF.

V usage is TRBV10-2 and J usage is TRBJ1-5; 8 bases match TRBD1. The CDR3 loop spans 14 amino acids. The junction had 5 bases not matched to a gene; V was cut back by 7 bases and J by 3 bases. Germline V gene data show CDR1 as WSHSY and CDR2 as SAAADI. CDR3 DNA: TGCGCCAGCACTCCGACAGGGGTCAATCAGCCCCAGCATTTT. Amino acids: CASTPTGVNQPQHF.